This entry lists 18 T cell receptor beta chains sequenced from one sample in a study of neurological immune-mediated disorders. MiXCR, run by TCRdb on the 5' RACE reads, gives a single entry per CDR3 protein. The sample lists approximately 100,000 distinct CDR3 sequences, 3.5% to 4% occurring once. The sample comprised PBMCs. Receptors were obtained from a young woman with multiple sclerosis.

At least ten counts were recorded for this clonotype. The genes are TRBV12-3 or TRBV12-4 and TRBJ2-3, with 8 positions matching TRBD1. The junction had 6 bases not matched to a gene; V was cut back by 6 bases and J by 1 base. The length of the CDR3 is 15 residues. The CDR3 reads CASSMTGVRTDTQYF. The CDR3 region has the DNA TGTGCCAGCAGCATGACAGGGGTCCGCACAGATACGCAGTATTTT.

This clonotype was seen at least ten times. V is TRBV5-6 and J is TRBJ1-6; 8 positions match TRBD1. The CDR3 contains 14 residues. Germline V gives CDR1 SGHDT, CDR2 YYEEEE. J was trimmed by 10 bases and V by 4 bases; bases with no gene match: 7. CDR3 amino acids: CASSNGQGRSPLHF. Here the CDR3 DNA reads TGTGCCAGCAGCAACGGACAGGGAAGATCACCCCTCCACTTT.

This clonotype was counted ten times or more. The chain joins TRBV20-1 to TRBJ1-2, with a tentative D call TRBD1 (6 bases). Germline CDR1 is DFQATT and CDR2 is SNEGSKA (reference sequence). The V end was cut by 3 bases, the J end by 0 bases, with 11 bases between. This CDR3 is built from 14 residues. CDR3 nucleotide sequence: TGCAGTGCTAGTACAGGGAAAGCTAACTATGGCTACACCTTC. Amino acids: CSASTGKANYGYTF.

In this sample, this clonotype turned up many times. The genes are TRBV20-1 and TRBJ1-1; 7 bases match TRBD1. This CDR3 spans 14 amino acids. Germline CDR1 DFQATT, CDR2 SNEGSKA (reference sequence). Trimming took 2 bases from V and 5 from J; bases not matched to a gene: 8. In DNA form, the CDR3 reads TGCAGTGCTAGACTCAGGGGGAAGGGGACTGAAGCTTTCTTT. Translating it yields CSARLRGKGTEAFF.

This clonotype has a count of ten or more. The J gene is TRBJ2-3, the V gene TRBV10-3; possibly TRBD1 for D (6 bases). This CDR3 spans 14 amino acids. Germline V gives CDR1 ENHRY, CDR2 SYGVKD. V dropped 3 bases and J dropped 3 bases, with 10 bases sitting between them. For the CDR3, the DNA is TGTGCCATCAGTGACCTTGGGACAACAGATACGCAGTATTTT. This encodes CAISDLGTTDTQYF.

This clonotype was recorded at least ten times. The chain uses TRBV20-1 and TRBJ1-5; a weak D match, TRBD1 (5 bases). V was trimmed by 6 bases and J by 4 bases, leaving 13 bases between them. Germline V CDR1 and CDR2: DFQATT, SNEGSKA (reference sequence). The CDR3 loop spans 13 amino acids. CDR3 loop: CSAGTSGNQPQHF. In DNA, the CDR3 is TGCAGTGCCGGGACCTCGGGGAATCAGCCCCAGCATTTT.

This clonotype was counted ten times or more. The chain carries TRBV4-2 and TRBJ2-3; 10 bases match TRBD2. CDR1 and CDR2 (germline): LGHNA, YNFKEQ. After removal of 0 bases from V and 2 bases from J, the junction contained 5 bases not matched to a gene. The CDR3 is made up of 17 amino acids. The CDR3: CASSQEERGGTTDTQYF. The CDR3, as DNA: TGTGCCAGCAGCCAAGAGGAGCGGGGGGGAACCACAGATACGCAGTATTTT.

CDR3 region: CSARDPSGVADTQYF. DNA for the CDR3: TGCAGTGCTAGAGATCCCTCGGGAGTGGCAGATACGCAGTATTTT. The J gene is TRBJ2-3, the V gene TRBV20-1; D might be TRBD2 (6 bases). The V gene lost 0 bases and the J gene lost 4 bases, with 14 bases spanning the gap. The CDR3 has 15 residues. The V gene's germline CDR1 is DFQATT and CDR2 SNEGSKA (reference sequence).

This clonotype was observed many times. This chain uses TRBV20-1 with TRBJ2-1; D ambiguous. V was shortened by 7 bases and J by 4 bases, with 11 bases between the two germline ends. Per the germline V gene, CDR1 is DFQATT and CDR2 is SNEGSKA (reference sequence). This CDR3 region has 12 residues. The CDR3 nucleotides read TGCAGTGTTCCGACTCTTTACAATGAGCAGTTCTTC. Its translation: CSVPTLYNEQFF.

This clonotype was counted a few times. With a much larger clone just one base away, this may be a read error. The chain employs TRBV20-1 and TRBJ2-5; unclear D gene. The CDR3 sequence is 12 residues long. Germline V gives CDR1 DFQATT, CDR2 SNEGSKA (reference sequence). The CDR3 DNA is TGCAGTGATAGAGATCTTTGGGAGACCCAGTACTTC. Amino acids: CSDRDLWETQYF.

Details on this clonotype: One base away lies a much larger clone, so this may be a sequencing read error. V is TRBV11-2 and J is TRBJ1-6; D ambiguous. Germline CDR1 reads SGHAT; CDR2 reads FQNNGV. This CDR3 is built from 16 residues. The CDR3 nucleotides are TGTGCCAGCAGCTTATATCCGGGGAAGAGGAATTCACCCCTCAACTTT. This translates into CASSLYPGKRNSPLNF.

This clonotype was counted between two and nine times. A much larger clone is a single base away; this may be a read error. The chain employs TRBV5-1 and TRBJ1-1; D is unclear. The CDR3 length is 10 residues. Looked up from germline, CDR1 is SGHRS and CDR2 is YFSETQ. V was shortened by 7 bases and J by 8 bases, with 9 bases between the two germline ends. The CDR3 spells CASRGDEAFF. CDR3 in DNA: TGCGCCAGCCGGGGAGACGAAGCTTTCTTT.

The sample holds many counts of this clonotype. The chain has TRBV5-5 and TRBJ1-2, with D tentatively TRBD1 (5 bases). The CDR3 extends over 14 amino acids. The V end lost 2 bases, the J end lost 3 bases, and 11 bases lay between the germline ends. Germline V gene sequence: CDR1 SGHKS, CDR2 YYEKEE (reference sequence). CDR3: CASSFFGDDYGYTF. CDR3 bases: TGTGCCAGCAGCTTTTTCGGGGACGACTATGGCTACACCTTC.

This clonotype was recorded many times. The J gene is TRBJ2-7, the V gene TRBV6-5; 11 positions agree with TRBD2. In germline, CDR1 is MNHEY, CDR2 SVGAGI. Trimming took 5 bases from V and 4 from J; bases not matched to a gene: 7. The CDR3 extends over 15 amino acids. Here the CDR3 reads CASSRGTSGGYEQYF. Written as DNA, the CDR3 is TGTGCCAGCAGTAGGGGCACTAGCGGGGGTTACGAGCAGTACTTC.

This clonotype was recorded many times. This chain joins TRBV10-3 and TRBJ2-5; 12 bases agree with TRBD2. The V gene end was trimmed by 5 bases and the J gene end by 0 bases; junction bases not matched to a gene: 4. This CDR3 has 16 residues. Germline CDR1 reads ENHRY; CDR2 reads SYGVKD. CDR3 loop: CAISPGTSGYQETQYF. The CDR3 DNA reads TGTGCCATCAGTCCCGGGACTAGCGGGTACCAAGAGACCCAGTACTTC.

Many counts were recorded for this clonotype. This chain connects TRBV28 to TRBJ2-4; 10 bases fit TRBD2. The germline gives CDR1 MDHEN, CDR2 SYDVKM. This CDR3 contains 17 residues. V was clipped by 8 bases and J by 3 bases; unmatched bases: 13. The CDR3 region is CASHPSGSSLGKNIQYF. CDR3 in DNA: TGTGCCAGCCATCCTAGCGGGAGCTCATTAGGCAAAAACATTCAGTACTTC.

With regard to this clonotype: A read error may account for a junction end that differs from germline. CDR3 sequence (DNA): TGTGACAGCAGCAAAGGCCCGACTGAAGCTTTCTTT. Its protein is CDSSKGPTEAFF. The chain has TRBV4-2 and TRBJ1-1; D remains unclear. Germline values: CDR1 LGHNA, CDR2 YNFKEQ. The CDR3 is 12 residues long.

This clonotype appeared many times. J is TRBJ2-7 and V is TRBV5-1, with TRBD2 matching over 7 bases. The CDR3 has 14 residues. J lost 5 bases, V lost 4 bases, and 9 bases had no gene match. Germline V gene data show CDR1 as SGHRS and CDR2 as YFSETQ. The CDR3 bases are TGCGCCAGCAGCCCCTCCGGGACTACCAACGAGCAGTACTTC. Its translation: CASSPSGTTNEQYF.